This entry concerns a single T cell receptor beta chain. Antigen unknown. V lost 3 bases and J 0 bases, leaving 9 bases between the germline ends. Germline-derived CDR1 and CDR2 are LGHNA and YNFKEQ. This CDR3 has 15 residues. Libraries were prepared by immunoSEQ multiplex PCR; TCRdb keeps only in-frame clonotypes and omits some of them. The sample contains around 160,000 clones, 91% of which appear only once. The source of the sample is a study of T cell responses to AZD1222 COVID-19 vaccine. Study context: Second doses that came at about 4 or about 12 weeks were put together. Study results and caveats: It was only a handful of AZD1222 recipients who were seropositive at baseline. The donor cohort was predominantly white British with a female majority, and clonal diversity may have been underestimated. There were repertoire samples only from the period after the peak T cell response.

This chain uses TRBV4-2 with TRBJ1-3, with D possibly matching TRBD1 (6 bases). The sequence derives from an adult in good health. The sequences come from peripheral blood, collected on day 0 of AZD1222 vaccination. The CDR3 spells CASSQGQNSGNTIYF. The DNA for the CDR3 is TGTGCCAGCAGCCAGGGACAAAACTCTGGAAACACCATATATTTT.